This passage covers 4 T cell receptor beta chains from one sample sequenced in a study of cytomegalovirus exposure and HLA in healthy donors. PCR employed 60 Vbeta and 13 Jbeta primers. The assay was immunoSEQ multiplex PCR, and TCRdb's table has in-frame clones only and misses some. Of roughly 110,000 clones in the sample, more than 65% were seen once. The sample was PBMCs. The source of these receptors is a male donor in good health and CMV-seronegative.

Comments on this clone: One end of the junction fails to match germline, which may point to a read error. The chain carries TRBV27 and TRBJ2-7; TRBD1 aligns across 11 bases. The CDR3 has 16 amino acids. Germline V gene lookup returns CDR1 MNHEY and CDR2 SMNVEV (reference sequence). CDR3 sequence: CANSSSGTGGSYEQYF. The CDR3 region has the DNA TGTGCCAACAGTTCCTCCGGGACAGGGGGTTCCTACGAGCAGTACTTC.

This chain links TRBV6-1 with TRBJ2-5; the D gene is possibly TRBD1 (6 bases). From germline, CDR1 is MNHNS and CDR2 SASEGT. The CDR3 runs to 13 residues. V was cut by 5 bases and J by 11 bases, with 18 bases left in between. The DNA for the CDR3 is TGTGCCAGCAGTCTTCAAGGGACACAAAAGCAGTACTTC. Its translation: CASSLQGTQKQYF.

This chain joins TRBV30 and TRBJ2-5; 9 nucleotides match TRBD2. The DNA end is a closer match to TRBJ2-7, so the J assignment may be wrong. Germline V CDR1 and CDR2: GTSNPN, SVGIG (reference sequence). The CDR3 is 12 amino acids. The CDR3: CAYTSGYYEQYF. For the CDR3, the DNA is TGTGCCTATACTAGCGGGTACTACGAGCAGTACTTC.

The V gene is TRBV5-6, the J gene TRBJ2-7, with 13 bases that match TRBD2. CDR1 is SGHDT and CDR2 is YYEEEE in the germline V gene. The CDR3 is 16 residues long. J was trimmed by 3 bases and V by 0 bases; bases with no gene match: 3. DNA of the CDR3: TGTGCCAGCAGCTTGGGACTAGCGGGAGGAGGCTACGAGCAGTACTTC. This translates into CASSLGLAGGGYEQYF.